A selection of T cell receptor beta chains follows, all from one sample in a study of OX40 agonist ivuxolimab in advanced cancers. Repertoires were generated with immunoSEQ multiplex PCR, while TCRdb's copy carries only in-frame clones and drops some. Here the sample spans tens of thousands of clones, approximately 81% being singletons. This specimen was CD4+ or CD8+ T cells sorted from blood, taken in a trial of the OX40 agonist ivuxolimab. The receptors derive from an adult with an advanced solid tumor such as melanoma, head and neck, liver or kidney cancer. Both conserved end residues are part of each CDR3. The order of the fields is CDR3 length, J gene, V gene, D gene, clone size, CDR3 DNA, CDR3 protein. The D gene is left open where the match is weak. Where a row states a size, it is once, few, many or the class of an expanded clone; other rows omit it.

length: 20
J: TRBJ2-3
V: TRBV27
D: TRBD2
size: .
DNA: TGTGCCAGCAGTTTCCTTTGGGGAATCGGGACTAGCGGGAGTACAGATACGCAGTATTTT
CDR3: CASSFLWGIGTSGSTDTQYF

length: 13
J: TRBJ2-5
V: TRBV10-3
D: .
size: .
DNA: TGTGCCATCAGTGTCGAATCCCGAGAGACCCAGTACTTC
CDR3: CAISVESRETQYF

length: 14
J: TRBJ1-1
V: TRBV27
D: .
size: .
DNA: TGTGCCAGCAGTTCTGGAGCCATGAACACTGAAGCTTTCTTT
CDR3: CASSSGAMNTEAFF

length: 12
J: TRBJ2-7
V: TRBV6-1
D: .
size: .
DNA: TGTGCCAGCAGTGTGACACCGGGCGAGCAGTACTTC
CDR3: CASSVTPGEQYF

length: 17
J: TRBJ1-5
V: TRBV7-8
D: TRBD1
size: .
DNA: TGTGCCAGCAGCTTACGGTCAGGGGGCGCGAGCAATCAGCCCCAGCATTTT
CDR3: CASSLRSGGASNQPQHF

length: 12
J: TRBJ1-5
V: TRBV6-6
D: .
size: .
DNA: TGTGCCAGCGGACGGGAGCAACAGCCCCAGCATTTT
CDR3: CASGREQQPQHF

length: 15
J: TRBJ2-5
V: TRBV19
D: TRBD1
size: .
DNA: TGTGCCAGTAGTATTGGTGACAGGGCTTGGGAGACCCAGTACTTC
CDR3: CASSIGDRAWETQYF

length: 13
J: TRBJ1-5
V: TRBV7-2
D: .
size: .
DNA: TGTGCCAGCAGCCCGTTGCGGGGTCAGCCCCAGCATTTT
CDR3: CASSPLRGQPQHF

length: 16
J: TRBJ1-2
V: TRBV15
D: .
size: .
DNA: TGTGCCACCAGCAGAGATGCAGGGGCGAACTACTATGGCTACACCTTC
CDR3: CATSRDAGANYYGYTF

length: 12
J: TRBJ2-5
V: TRBV29-1
D: .
size: .
DNA: TGCAGCGTTAGGACACGTCAAGAGACCCAGTACTTC
CDR3: CSVRTRQETQYF

length: 14
J: TRBJ1-5
V: TRBV25-1
D: .
size: .
DNA: TGTGCCAGCAGTGACCAGTCTCAGGATCAGCCCCAGCATTTT
CDR3: CASSDQSQDQPQHF

length: 14
J: TRBJ1-1
V: TRBV5-1
D: .
size: .
DNA: TGCGCCAGCAGCTTTGTGTCGGAGAACACTGAAGCTTTCTTT
CDR3: CASSFVSENTEAFF

length: 14
J: TRBJ1-2
V: TRBV11-2
D: .
size: .
DNA: TGTGCCAGCAGCTTAGCCGGACAGAGTTATGGCTACACCTTC
CDR3: CASSLAGQSYGYTF

length: 17
J: TRBJ2-7
V: TRBV7-2
D: TRBD2
size: once
DNA: TGTGCCAGCAGCTTAGGAGGGACTAGCGGACGTCCCTACGAGCAGTACTTC
CDR3: CASSLGGTSGRPYEQYF

length: 12
J: TRBJ1-5
V: TRBV7-9
D: TRBD1
size: .
DNA: TGTGCCAGCAGCTTATGGACAGGGCCCCAGCATTTT
CDR3: CASSLWTGPQHF

length: 15
J: TRBJ2-7
V: TRBV19
D: .
size: few
DNA: TGTGCCAGTAGTATAGGTGGGGTTAATAACTACGAGCAGTACTTC
CDR3: CASSIGGVNNYEQYF

length: 13
J: TRBJ1-6
V: TRBV2
D: .
size: once
DNA: TGTGCCAGCACGGAGTTAAGCAATTCACCCCTCCACTTT
CDR3: CASTELSNSPLHF

length: 13
J: TRBJ1-4
V: TRBV10-3
D: .
size: .
DNA: TGTGCCATCTCGCGCCCGGGAGATGAAAAACTGTTTTTT
CDR3: CAISRPGDEKLFF

length: 13
J: TRBJ1-1
V: TRBV29-1
D: .
size: once
DNA: TGCAGCGTTTTAGGGCCCTCCGTCACTGAAGCTTTCTTT
CDR3: CSVLGPSVTEAFF

length: 14
J: TRBJ2-7
V: TRBV18
D: .
size: .
DNA: TGTGCCAGCTCACCACCGGACGGAACCTACGAGCAGTACTTC
CDR3: CASSPPDGTYEQYF

length: 16
J: TRBJ1-1
V: TRBV10-3
D: .
size: .
DNA: TGTGCCATCAGTGAGCCGGCCGGGACAATGAACACTGAAGCTTTCTTT
CDR3: CAISEPAGTMNTEAFF

length: 13
J: TRBJ1-4
V: TRBV5-1
D: .
size: few
DNA: TGCGCCAGCAGCTTGACAGGGAGTGAAAAACTGTTTTTT
CDR3: CASSLTGSEKLFF

length: 14
J: TRBJ2-7
V: TRBV21-1
D: .
size: once
DNA: TGTGCCAGCAGCCTAGGGGGATTCCCCTACGAGCAGTACTTC
CDR3: CASSLGGFPYEQYF

length: 19
J: TRBJ2-1
V: TRBV12-5
D: TRBD2
size: .
DNA: TGTGCTAGTGGTTTGGGCCCCCTCCGTGCGGGACTACCACGCAATGAGCAGTTCTTC
CDR3: CASGLGPLRAGLPRNEQFF

length: 14
J: TRBJ1-1
V: TRBV7-9
D: .
size: .
DNA: TGTGCCAGCAGCTTAGAGACCGACTACCCTAAAGCTTTCTTT
CDR3: CASSLETDYPKAFF

length: 10
J: TRBJ1-1
V: TRBV20-1
D: .
size: .
DNA: TGCAGTGCTAGGCAAAATCAGGCTTTCTTT
CDR3: CSARQNQAFF

length: 14
J: TRBJ2-3
V: TRBV29-1
D: .
size: .
DNA: TGCAGCGTTGGGAGGGCCACTAGCACAGATACGCAGTATTTT
CDR3: CSVGRATSTDTQYF

length: 14
J: TRBJ1-5
V: TRBV5-1
D: TRBD1
size: .
DNA: TGCGCCAGCAGCTCCGGGACAGAAAATCAGCCCCAGCATTTT
CDR3: CASSSGTENQPQHF

length: 13
J: TRBJ2-7
V: TRBV7-9
D: .
size: once
DNA: TGTGCCAGCAGCTTTGGGCCCCCTTACGAGCAGTACTTC
CDR3: CASSFGPPYEQYF

length: 18
J: TRBJ2-3
V: TRBV30
D: TRBD2
size: .
DNA: TGTGCCTGGAGTGGCAAAAGAATTAGCGGGAGGGCCAAAGATACGCAGTATTTT
CDR3: CAWSGKRISGRAKDTQYF

length: 18
J: TRBJ1-1
V: TRBV4-1
D: .
size: .
DNA: TGCGCCAGCAGCCAAGATCATGTACGGCAGGGGCTGAACACTGAAGCTTTCTTT
CDR3: CASSQDHVRQGLNTEAFF

length: 14
J: TRBJ2-7
V: TRBV7-2
D: .
size: .
DNA: TGTGCCAGCAGCCTAAATTACAGGAACTACGAGCAGTACTTC
CDR3: CASSLNYRNYEQYF

length: 13
J: TRBJ1-1
V: TRBV29-1
D: TRBD1
size: few
DNA: TGCAGCGCCGAAGGACAGGCGAACACTGAAGCTTTCTTT
CDR3: CSAEGQANTEAFF

length: 15
J: TRBJ1-1
V: TRBV7-9
D: .
size: .
DNA: TGTGCCAGCAGCCCCTCGGGAGGTCGTGACACTGAAGCTTTCTTT
CDR3: CASSPSGGRDTEAFF

length: 15
J: TRBJ1-1
V: TRBV23-1
D: .
size: .
DNA: TGCGCCAGCAGTCAATCGGGGAGGTGGAACACTGAAGCTTTCTTT
CDR3: CASSQSGRWNTEAFF

length: 13
J: TRBJ2-4
V: TRBV29-1
D: .
size: .
DNA: TGCAGCGTTGAAGTACAGGAGTTGGGCATTCAGTACTTC
CDR3: CSVEVQELGIQYF

length: 14
J: TRBJ2-5
V: TRBV5-4
D: TRBD1
size: few
DNA: TGTGCCAGCAGCGGCGACAGGGGGGCAGAGACCCAGTACTTC
CDR3: CASSGDRGAETQYF

length: 13
J: TRBJ2-5
V: TRBV5-6
D: .
size: .
DNA: TGTGCCAGCAGCCCGCTAGTGCAAGAGACCCAGTACTTC
CDR3: CASSPLVQETQYF

length: 21
J: TRBJ2-7
V: TRBV4-1
D: TRBD2
size: once
DNA: TGCGCCAGCAGCCTTATTCGAGCTACCGGGACTAGCGGTCTGAGAGAGTACGAGCAGTACTTC
CDR3: CASSLIRATGTSGLREYEQYF

length: 16
J: TRBJ2-5
V: TRBV10-3
D: .
size: .
DNA: TGTGCCATCAGTGAGTCACCCTCTAAGATCGGCGGACCCCAGTACTTC
CDR3: CAISESPSKIGGPQYF

length: 12
J: TRBJ1-6
V: TRBV6-5
D: .
size: .
DNA: TGTGCCAGCGCAGGGAGTCATTCACCCCTCCACTTT
CDR3: CASAGSHSPLHF

length: 11
J: TRBJ1-2
V: TRBV6-1
D: .
size: few
DNA: TGTGCCAGCAGTGAACAGGGGCCCATATACTTC
CDR3: CASSEQGPIYF

length: 15
J: TRBJ2-7
V: TRBV5-1
D: TRBD2
size: .
DNA: TGCGCCAGCAGCCCGTCGCTGGCGGGGGGCTACGAGCAGTACTTC
CDR3: CASSPSLAGGYEQYF

length: 11
J: TRBJ1-2
V: TRBV28
D: .
size: .
DNA: TGTGCCAGCAGTCCCTACTATGGCTACACCTTC
CDR3: CASSPYYGYTF

length: 14
J: TRBJ2-1
V: TRBV7-3
D: TRBD1
size: .
DNA: TGTGCCAGCGGACAGGGCCCGGGGTACAATGAGCAGTTCTTC
CDR3: CASGQGPGYNEQFF

length: 16
J: TRBJ1-2
V: TRBV4-1
D: TRBD1
size: few
DNA: TGCGCCAGCAGCCAAGATATAGGGACAGCAAACTATGGCTACACCTTC
CDR3: CASSQDIGTANYGYTF

length: 16
J: TRBJ1-1
V: TRBV11-3
D: .
size: .
DNA: TGTGCCAGCAGCCCACTCCCATGGGAGGGAAGGGCTGAAGCTTTCTTT
CDR3: CASSPLPWEGRAEAFF

length: 13
J: TRBJ2-2
V: TRBV6-5
D: .
size: .
DNA: TGTGCCAGCAGCCGACAGTACGCCGGGGAGCTGTTTTTT
CDR3: CASSRQYAGELFF

length: 17
J: TRBJ1-4
V: TRBV5-6
D: TRBD1
size: once
DNA: TGTGCCAGCAGTAAGGGACAGGAGGTTTGGACTAATGAAAAACTGTTTTTT
CDR3: CASSKGQEVWTNEKLFF

length: 13
J: TRBJ1-1
V: TRBV6-5
D: TRBD1
size: .
DNA: TGTGCCAGCAGCCTCGACAGGGCAACTGAAGCTTTCTTT
CDR3: CASSLDRATEAFF

length: 16
J: TRBJ2-1
V: TRBV19
D: .
size: .
DNA: TGTGCCAGTAGTATACCCGTGGGAGGAACCTACAATGAGCAGTTCTTC
CDR3: CASSIPVGGTYNEQFF

length: 13
J: TRBJ1-5
V: TRBV7-2
D: .
size: .
DNA: TGTGCCAGCAGCTTAAACAGGGATCAGCCCCAGCATTTT
CDR3: CASSLNRDQPQHF

length: 14
J: TRBJ2-3
V: TRBV6-6
D: .
size: .
DNA: TGTGCCAGCAGTTACTCGAGCACCACAGATACGCAGTATTTT
CDR3: CASSYSSTTDTQYF

length: 18
J: TRBJ1-6
V: TRBV11-3
D: TRBD1
size: few
DNA: TGTGCCAGCAGCTTAGAACAGGGGGGAAGCTCCTATAATTCACCCCTCCACTTT
CDR3: CASSLEQGGSSYNSPLHF

length: 12
J: TRBJ1-5
V: TRBV7-2
D: TRBD1
size: .
DNA: TGTGCCAGCAGCACCCAGGGGACAGCCCAGCATTTT
CDR3: CASSTQGTAQHF

length: 12
J: TRBJ2-7
V: TRBV10-3
D: TRBD1
size: .
DNA: TGTGCCGCGGGACAGGGCGTCCACGAGCAGTACTTC
CDR3: CAAGQGVHEQYF

length: 14
J: TRBJ2-3
V: TRBV11-1
D: TRBD1
size: .
DNA: TGTGCCAGCAGCTCGGGACAGGGTGACGATACGCAGTATTTT
CDR3: CASSSGQGDDTQYF